Presented here are 17 T cell receptor beta chains from one specimen sequenced in a study of CD8 T cells in cerebrospinal fluid in Alzheimer's disease. No DNA is given; TCRdb re-called the 10x single-cell sequencing reads and lists each CDR3 protein once. The table lists over 1,000 distinct CDR3 sequences. The specimen was cerebrospinal fluid. The receptor source for this set is a human donor with Parkinson's disease.

Its frequency marks this clonotype as medium-sized (0.01 to 0.1%). The genes are TRBV5-6 and TRBJ2-1. The CDR3 is 14 amino acids. Germline CDR1 is SGHDT and CDR2 is YYEEEE. The CDR3 is CASSLGQVYNEQFF.

According to its frequency, this clonotype is medium-sized (0.01 to 0.1%). The chain couples TRBV12-3 or TRBV12-4 to TRBJ2-3; TCRdb indicates TRBD2, and absent DNA this call remains unverified. This CDR3 has 14 residues. CDR3 sequence reads: CASSRLAGSDTQYF.

The rearrangement links TRBV5-1 to TRBJ2-7. This CDR3 has 14 residues. The germline gives CDR1 SGHRS, CDR2 YFSETQ. The CDR3 here is CASSLTTNSYEQYF.

This clonotype is classed as medium-sized by frequency. This sequence joins TRBV18 and TRBJ1-2; TCRdb names TRBD1, which stays unverified in the absence of DNA. This CDR3 spans 13 amino acids. Per germline, CDR1 KGHSH and CDR2 LQKENI. This CDR3 reads CASSPPGERGYTF.

The chain is built from TRBV10-3 and TRBJ2-4; TCRdb picks TRBD2, but there is no DNA to check that call. CDR1 is ENHRY and CDR2 is SYGVKD in the germline V gene. The length of the CDR3 is 17 residues. CDR3 sequence: CAISAQGSGGTKNIQYF.

V is TRBV15 and J is TRBJ1-2; TCRdb proposes TRBD1, but this gene call is untestable without DNA. The germline gives CDR1 LNHNV, CDR2 YYDKDF (reference sequence). This CDR3 region has 14 residues. Here the CDR3 reads CATSRAGFNYGYTF.

According to its frequency, this clonotype is medium-sized. The rearrangement uses TRBV7-2 and TRBJ1-1; with no DNA, the TCRdb D assignment of TRBD1 cannot be verified. Per the germline V gene, CDR1 is SGHTA and CDR2 is FQGNSA. This CDR3 has 18 amino acids. The CDR3 protein is CASSLRMVPLETGTEAFF. The full variable domain, rest sourced from reference TRBV7-2 and TRBJ1-1, is GAGVSQSPSNKVTEKGKDVELRCDPISGHTALYWYRQSLGQGLEFLIYFQGNSAPDKSGLPSDRFSAERTGGSVSTLTIQRTQQEDSAVYLCASSLRMVPLETGTEAFFGQGTRLTVV.

In terms of frequency, this clonotype is medium-sized. The CDR3 protein is CASSLRPGGITEAFF. The chain recombines TRBV5-6 with TRBJ1-1; TCRdb selects TRBD1, and the lack of DNA leaves this call unchecked. In germline, CDR1 is SGHDT, CDR2 YYEEEE. This CDR3 has 15 amino acids.

This clonotype is large by frequency. This rearrangement joins TRBV10-2 to TRBJ1-6. The CDR3 contains 13 residues. The germline CDR1 and CDR2 sequences are WSHSY and SAAADI. The CDR3 is CASSEGRISPLHF.

In terms of frequency, this clonotype is medium-sized. The gene calls are TRBV7-6 and TRBJ1-2; TCRdb indicates TRBD1, and absent DNA this call remains unverified. Per germline, CDR1 SGHVS and CDR2 FNYEAQ. This CDR3 has 13 residues. CDR3 loop: CASSSQGDYGYTF.

This clonotype counts as medium-sized by frequency. This chain connects TRBV14 to TRBJ2-5; as DNA is missing, the TRBD2 call by TCRdb cannot be tested. This CDR3 has 15 residues. Germline CDR1 reads SGHDN; CDR2 reads FVKESK. Here the CDR3 reads CASSQGVGRQETQYF.

The chain combines TRBV6-5 with TRBJ2-7; the TCRdb call, TRBD2, lacks DNA for checking. The length of the CDR3 is 15 residues. The germline gives CDR1 MNHEY, CDR2 SVGAGI. The CDR3 region is CASSYASGSLYEQYF.

Measured by frequency, this clonotype is medium-sized (0.01 to 0.1%). The chain combines TRBV2 with TRBJ2-3; absent DNA, TCRdb's TRBD2 call cannot be checked. The length of the CDR3 is 19 residues. Germline CDR1 is SNHLY and CDR2 is FYNNEI. The CDR3 spells CASSGESFASGIQTDTQYF.

This clonotype is labeled large based on frequency. The chain's CDR3 is CASSLGGDPRSAFF. The rearrangement uses TRBV12-3 or TRBV12-4 and TRBJ1-1; TCRdb proposes TRBD1, but this gene call is untestable without DNA. The CDR3 is made up of 14 amino acids.

This clonotype is classed as large by frequency. This chain connects TRBV28 to TRBJ2-2; no DNA is available, so the TRBD1 call from TCRdb remains unchecked. CDR3 length equals 16 residues. CDR1 MDHEN and CDR2 SYDVKM come from the germline V gene. CDR3: CASHQSGQGRSGELFF. Full variable domain (rest looked up from reference TRBV28 and TRBJ2-2): DVKVTQSSRYLVKRTGEKVFLECVQDMDHENMFWYRQDPGLGLRLIYFSYDVKMKEKGDIPEGYSVSREKKERFSLILESASTNQTSMYLCASHQSGQGRSGELFFGEGSRLTVL.

The rearrangement uses TRBV9 and TRBJ1-2; TCRdb picks TRBD1, but there is no DNA to check that call. The CDR3 runs to 12 residues. In germline, CDR1 is SGDLS, CDR2 YYNGEE. CDR3 region: CASSTRGRGYTF.

This clonotype registers medium-sized by frequency. The chain carries TRBV7-9 and TRBJ1-4; the D call of TRBD1 rests on TCRdb alone, since no DNA is present to check it. CDR1 SEHNR and CDR2 FQNEAQ come from the germline V gene (reference sequence). The CDR3 consists of 15 residues. CDR3 residues: CASSLGDRSVEKLFF.